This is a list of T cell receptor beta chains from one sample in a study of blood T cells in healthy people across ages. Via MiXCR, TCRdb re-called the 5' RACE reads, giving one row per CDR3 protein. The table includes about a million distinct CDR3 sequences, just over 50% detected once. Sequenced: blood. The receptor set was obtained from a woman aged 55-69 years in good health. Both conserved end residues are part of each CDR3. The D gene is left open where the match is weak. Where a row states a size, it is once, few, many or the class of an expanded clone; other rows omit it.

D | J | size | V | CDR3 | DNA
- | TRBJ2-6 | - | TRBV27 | CASRAHSGANVLTF | TGTGCCAGCAGAGCCCACTCTGGGGCCAACGTCCTGACTTTC
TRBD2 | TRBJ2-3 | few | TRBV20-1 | CSVKLAGNTDTQYF | TGCAGTGTTAAACTAGCGGGGAACACAGATACGCAGTATTTT
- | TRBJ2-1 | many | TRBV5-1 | CASSSVPHNEQFF | TGCGCCAGCAGCTCCGTACCCCACAATGAGCAGTTCTTC
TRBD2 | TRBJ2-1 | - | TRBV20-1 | CSAPRTSGSYNEQFF | TGCAGTGCTCCAAGGACTAGCGGGAGTTACAATGAGCAGTTCTTC
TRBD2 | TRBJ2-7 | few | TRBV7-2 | CASSSNPGTIHEQYF | TGTGCCAGCAGCTCAAACCCGGGGACTATCCACGAGCAGTACTTC
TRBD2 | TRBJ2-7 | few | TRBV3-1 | CASSQATSVSSYEQYF | TGTGCCAGCAGCCAAGCGACTAGCGTAAGCTCCTACGAGCAGTACTTC
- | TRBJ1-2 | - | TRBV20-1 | CSARRWGDGYTF | TGCAGTGCTAGAAGGTGGGGGGATGGCTACACCTTC
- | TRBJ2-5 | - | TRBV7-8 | CASSPIGLGYKQYF | TGTGCCAGCAGCCCAATAGGTCTGGGCTACAAGCAGTACTTC
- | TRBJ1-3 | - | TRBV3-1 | CASRSTSSGNTIYF | TGTGCCAGCCGGAGCACCTCCTCTGGAAACACCATATATTTT
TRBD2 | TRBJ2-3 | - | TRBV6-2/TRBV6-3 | CASSNSGRSTGTQYF | TGTGCCAGCAGTAATAGCGGGAGGAGCACAGGTACGCAGTATTTT
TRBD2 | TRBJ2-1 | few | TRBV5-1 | CASSLGTSGRMVDEQFF | TGCGCCAGCAGCTTGGGGACTAGCGGGAGAATGGTCGATGAGCAGTTCTTC
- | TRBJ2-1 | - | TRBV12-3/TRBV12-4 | CASRDTGNEQFF | TGTGCCAGCCGGGACACTGGCAATGAGCAGTTCTTC
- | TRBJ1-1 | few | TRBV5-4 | CASSYFDRSVAEAFF | TGTGCCAGCAGCTACTTCGACAGATCCGTCGCTGAAGCTTTCTTT
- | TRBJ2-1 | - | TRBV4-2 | CASSPGGLNEQFF | TGTGCCAGCAGCCCAGGTGGGTTGAATGAGCAGTTCTTC
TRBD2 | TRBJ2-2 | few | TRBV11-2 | CASSFSGRKVGELFF | TGTGCCAGCAGCTTTAGCGGGAGGAAGGTCGGGGAGCTGTTTTTT
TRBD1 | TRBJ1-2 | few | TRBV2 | CASSVGTGYYGYTF | TGTGCCAGCAGTGTCGGGACAGGTTACTATGGCTACACCTTC
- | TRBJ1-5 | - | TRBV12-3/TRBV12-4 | CASRVEGRSNQPQHF | TGTGCCAGCAGGGTTGAGGGGCGTAGCAATCAGCCCCAGCATTTT
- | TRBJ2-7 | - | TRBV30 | CAWREGTQFYEQYF | TGTGCCTGGAGGGAGGGAACCCAATTCTACGAGCAGTACTTC
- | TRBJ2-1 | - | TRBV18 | CAGSPPVAGRRAEQFF | TGTGCCGGCTCACCACCGGTGGCAGGAAGAAGGGCTGAGCAGTTCTTC
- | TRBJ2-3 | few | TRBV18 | CASSPTRGTDTQYF | TGTGCCAGCTCACCCACCCGAGGCACAGATACGCAGTATTTT
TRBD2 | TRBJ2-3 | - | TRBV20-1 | CSAPTSGSRSTDTQYF | TGCAGTGCTCCGACTAGCGGGAGCCGATCCACAGATACGCAGTATTTT
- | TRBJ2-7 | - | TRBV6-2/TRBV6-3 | CASDDRRSAYEQYF | TGTGCCAGCGATGACAGGCGATCCGCCTACGAGCAGTACTTC
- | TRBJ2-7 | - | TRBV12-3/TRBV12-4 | CASTLPGRTYEQYF | TGTGCCAGCACACTGCCGGGACGGACCTACGAGCAGTACTTC
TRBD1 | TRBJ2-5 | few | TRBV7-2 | CASSSGQAWSYEQYF | TGTGCCAGCAGCTCAGGACAGGCTTGGAGCTATGAGCAGTACTTC
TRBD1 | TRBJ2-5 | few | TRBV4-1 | CASSRVTGWETQYF | TGCGCCAGCAGCCGAGTGACAGGGTGGGAGACCCAGTACTTC
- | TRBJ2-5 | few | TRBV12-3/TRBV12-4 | CASRVSETQYF | TGTGCCAGCAGGGTATCAGAGACCCAGTACTTC
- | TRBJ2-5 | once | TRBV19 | CASSNRGTVSETQYF | TGTGCCAGTAGTAATCGGGGGACGGTTTCAGAGACCCAGTACTTC
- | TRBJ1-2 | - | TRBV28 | CASRDTNFGYGYTF | TGTGCCAGCAGGGATACTAACTTTGGGTATGGCTACACCTTC
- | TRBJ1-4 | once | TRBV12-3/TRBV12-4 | CASSHRRSNEKLFF | TGTGCCAGCAGTCACCGTCGTTCCAATGAAAAACTGTTTTTT
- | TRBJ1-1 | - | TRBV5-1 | CASSALQGGYTEAFF | TGCGCCAGCAGCGCGCTACAGGGAGGATACACTGAAGCTTTCTTT
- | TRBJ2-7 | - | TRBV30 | CAWSATSSSYNEQYF | TGTGCCTGGAGTGCAACTAGTAGCTCCTACAATGAGCAGTACTTC
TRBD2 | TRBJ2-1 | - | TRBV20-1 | CSARALAGRVGFF | TGCAGTGCCCGAGCCCTAGCGGGGAGGGTCGGGTTCTTC
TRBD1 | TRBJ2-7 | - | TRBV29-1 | CSVDGQGPYEQYF | TGCAGCGTTGACGGACAGGGTCCCTACGAGCAGTACTTC
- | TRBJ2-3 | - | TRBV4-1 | CASSQLYGDTQYF | TGCGCCAGCAGCCAACTATACGGAGATACGCAGTATTTT
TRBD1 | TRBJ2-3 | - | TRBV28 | CASNPRLGRGPDTQYF | TGTGCCAGCAACCCCCGTCTCGGCAGGGGGCCAGATACGCAGTATTTT
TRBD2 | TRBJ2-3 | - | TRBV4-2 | CASSQEVSLGVSGRANPDTQYF | TGTGCCAGCAGCCAAGAGGTATCATTGGGTGTAAGCGGGAGGGCCAACCCAGATACGCAGTATTTT
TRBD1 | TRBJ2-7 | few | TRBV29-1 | CSVGKGQGFSSLYEQYF | TGCAGCGTTGGTAAGGGACAGGGGTTCTCATCCCTATACGAGCAGTACTTC
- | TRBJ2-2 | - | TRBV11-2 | CASGLGAVGELFF | TGTGCCAGCGGCCTCGGGGCAGTCGGGGAGCTGTTTTTT
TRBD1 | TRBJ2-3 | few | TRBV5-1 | CASSQRPTGTDTQYF | TGCGCCAGCAGTCAACGCCCGACAGGGACAGATACGCAGTATTTT
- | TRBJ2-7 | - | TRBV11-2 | CASSVGSDDYEQYF | TGTGCCAGCAGCGTGGGTTCGGACGACTACGAGCAGTACTTC
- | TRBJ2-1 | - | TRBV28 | CASSFLRQRQEFF | TGTGCCAGCAGTTTCCTCAGGCAGAGACAAGAGTTCTTC
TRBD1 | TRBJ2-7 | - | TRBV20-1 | CSAIAGTGDYEQYF | TGCAGTGCTATCGCCGGGACAGGAGATTACGAGCAGTACTTC
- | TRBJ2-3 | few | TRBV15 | CATSRDSGVSTDTQYF | TGTGCCACCAGCAGAGATTCCGGGGTCAGCACAGATACGCAGTATTTT
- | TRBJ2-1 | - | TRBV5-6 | CASSLKGFNSYNEQFF | TGTGCCAGCAGCTTGAAAGGGTTTAATTCCTACAATGAGCAGTTCTTC
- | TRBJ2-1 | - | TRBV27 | CASSSRTDFILSYNEQFF | TGTGCCAGCAGTTCAAGGACAGACTTCATCCTCTCCTACAATGAGCAGTTCTTC
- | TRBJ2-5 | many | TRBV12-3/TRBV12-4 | CASSFEETQYF | TGTGCCAGCAGTTTCGAGGAGACCCAGTACTTC
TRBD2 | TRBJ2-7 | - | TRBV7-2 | CASSSELAGGGEQYF | TGTGCCAGCAGCTCCGAGCTAGCGGGAGGGGGCGAGCAGTACTTC
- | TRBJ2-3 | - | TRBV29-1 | CSVEDLADTQYF | TGCAGCGTTGAAGATCTAGCAGATACGCAGTATTTT
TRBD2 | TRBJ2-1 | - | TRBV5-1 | CASSLEASGSYETQFF | TGCGCCAGCAGCTTGGAGGCTAGCGGGAGTTATGAGACCCAGTTCTTC
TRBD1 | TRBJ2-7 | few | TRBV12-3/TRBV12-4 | CASSFRTGLYEQYF | TGTGCCAGCAGTTTCAGGACAGGGCTCTACGAGCAGTACTTC
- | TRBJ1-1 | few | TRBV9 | CASSPRTGTEAFF | TGTGCCAGCAGCCCGCGGACGGGCACTGAAGCTTTCTTT